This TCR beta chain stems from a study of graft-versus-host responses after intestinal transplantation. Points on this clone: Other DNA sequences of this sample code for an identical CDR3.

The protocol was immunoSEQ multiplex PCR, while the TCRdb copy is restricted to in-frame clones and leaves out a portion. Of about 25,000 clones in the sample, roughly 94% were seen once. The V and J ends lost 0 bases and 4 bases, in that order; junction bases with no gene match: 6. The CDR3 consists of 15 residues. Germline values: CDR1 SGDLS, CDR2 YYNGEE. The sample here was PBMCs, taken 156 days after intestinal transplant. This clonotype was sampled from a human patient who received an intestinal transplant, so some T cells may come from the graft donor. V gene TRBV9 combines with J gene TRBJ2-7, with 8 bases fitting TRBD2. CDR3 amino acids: CASSVGAGGGYEQYF. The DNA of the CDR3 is TGTGCCAGCAGCGTAGGGGCGGGGGGAGGATACGAGCAGTACTTC.